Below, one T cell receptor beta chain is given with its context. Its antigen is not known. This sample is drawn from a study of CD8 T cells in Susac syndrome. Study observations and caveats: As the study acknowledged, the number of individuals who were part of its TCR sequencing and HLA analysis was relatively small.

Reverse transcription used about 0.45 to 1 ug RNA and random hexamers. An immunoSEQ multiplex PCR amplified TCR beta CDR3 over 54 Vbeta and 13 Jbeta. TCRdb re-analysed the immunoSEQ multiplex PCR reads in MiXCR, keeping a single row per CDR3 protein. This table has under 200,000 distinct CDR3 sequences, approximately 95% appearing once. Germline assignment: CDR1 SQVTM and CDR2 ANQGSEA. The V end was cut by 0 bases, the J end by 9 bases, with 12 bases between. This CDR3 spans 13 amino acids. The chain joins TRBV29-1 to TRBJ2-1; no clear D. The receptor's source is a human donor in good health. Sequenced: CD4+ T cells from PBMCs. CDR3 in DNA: TGCAGCGTTGAAGATCAGGAACGCGGTGAGCAGTTCTTC. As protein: CSVEDQERGEQFF.